Below, one TCR beta chain is given with its context. The antigen is unknown. The ends were cut back, 4 bases at V and 5 bases at J, with 15 bases in the middle. The CDR3 contains 14 residues. Germline-derived CDR1 and CDR2 are SGHRS and YFSETQ. This sample is drawn from a study of T cells after posttransplantation cyclophosphamide. Findings of the study overall: Blood and skin or GI T cell repertoires showed limited TRB overlap. TRB clonality was highly associated with recipient CMV seropositivity and reactivation.

Assay used: immunoSEQ multiplex PCR; TCRdb lists only in-frame clones, some missing. The repertoire holds tens of thousands of clones, with approximately 97% as singletons. The naive gate required viable CD3+CD4+ or CD3+CD8+ cells with CCR7+CD45RA+CD45RO-CD95-CD27+CD28+ phenotype. Peripheral blood was collected from the related graft donor on the marrow donation day. The sample was naive CD4+ T cells sorted from PBMCs. The TCR comes from a man aged 50 to 60 in good health, CMV-negative, and a related stem cell transplant donor. The rearrangement uses TRBV5-1 and TRBJ2-5; perhaps TRBD1 as D (6 bases). The CDR3 spells CASSSGQFGETQYF. CDR3 coding DNA: TGCGCCAGCAGCAGTGGACAGTTTGGGGAGACCCAGTACTTC.